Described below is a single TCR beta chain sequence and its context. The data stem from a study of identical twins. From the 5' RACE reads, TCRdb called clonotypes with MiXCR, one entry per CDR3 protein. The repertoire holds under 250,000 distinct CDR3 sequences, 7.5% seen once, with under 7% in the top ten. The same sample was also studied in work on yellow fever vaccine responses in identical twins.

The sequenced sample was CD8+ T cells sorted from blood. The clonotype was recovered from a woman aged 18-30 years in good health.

CDR3 protein: CSARESWTQYF. The CDR3 DNA follows: TGCAGTGCTAGAGAAAGTTGGACCCAGTACTTC. The chain joins TRBV20-1 to TRBJ2-5; D is unclear. Germline-derived CDR1 and CDR2 are DFQATT and SNEGSKA (reference sequence). The CDR3 runs 11 residues. V gave up 0 bases and J gave up 7 bases, with 6 bases separating them.